The rows below give T cell receptor beta chains drawn from one sample of a study of blood T cells in healthy people across ages. In TCRdb, the 5' RACE reads were re-called with MiXCR into one record per CDR3 protein. Here the sample spans around 1,100,000 distinct CDR3 sequences, more than 30% being singletons. Sequenced input: blood. The receptor set was obtained from a man between 18 and 35 years old in good health. CDR3s include the opening cysteine and the closing phenylalanine or tryptophan. Each record gives: V gene, J gene, clone size, D gene, CDR3 protein, CDR3 DNA. The D gene is left open where the match is weak. Clone size is given for some rows only: seen once, a few or many times, or a class if the clone is expanded.

TRBV20-1	TRBJ1-2	-	TRBD1	CSARDPTGVLYGYTF	TGCAGTGCTAGAGATCCCACAGGGGTTCTCTATGGCTACACCTTC
TRBV7-2	TRBJ1-5	once	TRBD1	CASSRSGTGDQPQHF	TGTGCCAGCAGCCGTTCCGGGACAGGGGATCAGCCCCAGCATTTT
TRBV29-1	TRBJ2-2	-	TRBD1	CSVEGDRAGELFF	TGCAGCGTTGAAGGCGACAGGGCCGGGGAGCTGTTTTTT
TRBV11-2	TRBJ2-1	-	TRBD1	CASRYTGGIEQFF	TGTGCCAGCAGGTATACAGGGGGTATTGAGCAGTTCTTC
TRBV5-6	TRBJ2-3	few	-	CASSLGAYTDTQYF	TGTGCCAGCAGCTTGGGGGCCTACACAGATACGCAGTATTTT
TRBV28	TRBJ1-4	-	TRBD1	CASSSGQYNEKLFF	TGTGCCAGCAGTTCGGGACAGTATAATGAAAAACTGTTTTTT
TRBV20-1	TRBJ1-5	-	-	CSARRGRQPQHF	TGCAGTGCTAGAAGGGGAAGGCAGCCCCAGCATTTT
TRBV7-2	TRBJ1-2	-	TRBD1	CASSFPLQGPINYDYTF	TGTGCCAGCAGCTTCCCCTTACAGGGGCCAATTAACTATGACTACACCTTC
TRBV11-2	TRBJ2-7	few	-	CASSLGTSSYNEQYF	TGTGCCAGCAGCTTAGGCACGAGCTCCTACAATGAGCAGTACTTC
TRBV29-1	TRBJ2-3	few	TRBD2	CSVGSPSGGTDTQYF	TGCAGCGTTGGATCCCCTAGCGGGGGGACAGATACGCAGTATTTT
TRBV20-1	TRBJ2-1	-	TRBD2	CSARDPKAGVDNEQFF	TGCAGTGCTAGAGATCCCAAAGCGGGGGTCGACAATGAGCAGTTCTTC
TRBV6-2/TRBV6-3	TRBJ2-7	-	-	CASRPPGLSYEQYF	TGTGCCAGCAGACCACCGGGACTTTCCTACGAGCAGTACTTC
TRBV6-6	TRBJ2-1	few	TRBD2	CASGRKGSGETYNEQFF	TGTGCCAGCGGACGCAAGGGGAGCGGGGAAACCTACAATGAGCAGTTCTTC
TRBV5-1	TRBJ2-5	few	-	CASSLDYTQSGGETQYF	TGCGCCAGCAGCTTGGATTACACCCAGTCTGGGGGGGAGACCCAGTACTTC
TRBV12-3/TRBV12-4	TRBJ1-2	few	TRBD1	CASSQRTGLHGYTF	TGTGCCAGCAGTCAACGGACAGGGTTACATGGCTACACCTTC
TRBV3-1	TRBJ1-2	few	-	CASSQDIRTGGYTF	TGTGCCAGCAGCCAAGATATACGGACCGGCGGCTACACCTTC
TRBV15	TRBJ1-4	few	-	CATSREAVIDEKLFF	TGTGCCACCAGCAGGGAAGCCGTAATTGATGAAAAACTGTTTTTT
TRBV20-1	TRBJ2-7	-	-	CSATCPGVPYEQYF	TGCAGTGCTACCTGCCCGGGAGTCCCCTACGAGCAGTACTTC